The 26 T cell receptor beta chains presented below share a single source sample, sequenced in a study of control samples from healthy donors and cancer patients. Sequencing was performed with immunoSEQ multiplex PCR; in TCRdb, only in-frame clones are kept and a portion is missing. The sample records around 130,000 clones, 70% to 90% being singletons. The sample taken for sequencing was blood. Receptors originate from a man in his fifties in good health.

The chain combines TRBV5-5 with TRBJ2-7; 7 nucleotides agree with TRBD1. The germline V gene has CDR1 SGHKS and CDR2 YYEKEE (reference sequence). The CDR3 is 13 residues long. V shed 2 bases, J shed 6 bases, and the junction held 5 bases outside the gene matches. Written as DNA, the CDR3 is TGTGCCAGCAGCTTATACAGGGGTGCCGAGCAGTACTTC. Translation: CASSLYRGAEQYF.

The chain carries TRBV9 and TRBJ2-7, with TRBD2 matching over 11 bases. Per the germline V gene, CDR1 is SGDLS and CDR2 is YYNGEE. The CDR3 runs 17 residues. V was clipped by 3 bases and J by 7 bases; unmatched bases: 15. CDR3 coding DNA: TGTGCCAGCAGCGATGGGAGGAGTAGCGGGGGGGCGAGTGAGCAGTACTTC. Protein sequence: CASSDGRSSGGASEQYF.

The chain recombines TRBV5-5 with TRBJ2-1, with D possibly being TRBD1 (7 bases). The CDR3 runs to 15 residues. Germline values: CDR1 SGHKS, CDR2 YYEKEE (reference sequence). V lost 1 base and J 10 bases, leaving 18 bases between the germline ends. The CDR3 DNA reads as TGTGCCAGCAGCTTGAGCGCTCCCCCAGGGGGGGAGCAGTTCTTC. It translates to CASSLSAPPGGEQFF.

The J gene is TRBJ1-2, the V gene TRBV3-1 (or the pseudogene TRBV3-2), with D possibly being TRBD1 (5 bases). CDR1 LGHDT and CDR2 YNNKEL come from the germline V gene (reference sequence). This CDR3 comprises 16 residues. Trimming took 3 bases from V and 2 from J, leaving 16 bases between them. In nucleotides, the CDR3 is TGTGCCAGCAGCCAGAGTACCGGGACGGGGAACTATGGCTACACCTTC. Encoded protein: CASSQSTGTGNYGYTF.

This chain joins TRBV5-1 and TRBJ2-3; no firm D call. From germline, CDR1 is SGHRS and CDR2 YFSETQ. The CDR3 has 15 residues. V lost 0 bases and J lost 0, with 8 bases in between. This chain's CDR3 is CASSLVQTSTDTQYF. The DNA for the CDR3 is TGCGCCAGCAGCTTGGTACAGACTAGCACAGATACGCAGTATTTT. Filled out from reference TRBV5-1 and TRBJ2-3, the complete variable domain reads KAGVTQTPRYLIKTRGQQVTLSCSPISGHRSVSWYQQTPGQGLQFLFEYFSETQRNKGNFPGRFSGRQFSNSRSEMNVSTLELGDSALYLCASSLVQTSTDTQYFGPGTRLTVL.

This clone was seen more than once but under ten times. The CDR3 nucleotides read TGTGCCAGCAGTAACAGAGGCACTGAAGCTTTCTTT. It specifies CASSNRGTEAFF. The chain carries TRBV12-3 or TRBV12-4 and TRBJ1-1; D call uncertain. The CDR3 consists of 12 residues. The germline V and J ends were trimmed by 5 bases and 4 bases, with 8 bases remaining between them.

This sequence joins TRBV5-6 and TRBJ1-1, with D possibly being TRBD1 (5 bases). The V gene's germline CDR1 is SGHDT and CDR2 YYEEEE. The germline V and J ends were trimmed by 4 bases and 1 base, with 14 bases remaining between them. The CDR3 consists of 15 residues. The CDR3 region is CASSRPREGNTEAFF. The CDR3 DNA reads TGTGCCAGCAGCCGACCCAGGGAGGGGAACACTGAAGCTTTCTTT.

For this clone: Other DNA sequences from this sample encode an identical CDR3 as well. The CDR3 spells CASSLGEKLFF. The CDR3 DNA sequence: TGTGCCAGCAGTTTAGGAGAAAAACTGTTTTTT. V and J are TRBV12-3 or TRBV12-4 and TRBJ1-4; unclear D gene. The CDR3 loop spans 11 amino acids. The ends were cut back, 1 base at V and 8 bases at J, with 2 bases in the middle.

The chain couples TRBV27 to TRBJ1-4, with 8 bases fitting TRBD1. From germline, CDR1 is MNHEY and CDR2 SMNVEV (reference sequence). The CDR3 has 16 residues. V lost 5 bases to trimming and J lost 6 bases; unmatched junction nucleotides: 11. CDR3 DNA: TGTGCCAGCAGTCCCTCCGGACAGGGCGTTCATGAAAAACTGTTTTTT. It yields the protein CASSPSGQGVHEKLFF.

The CDR3 DNA is TGCGCCAGCAGCTTCCGGACAGGGGCCACCTACGAGCAGTACTTC. It translates to CASSFRTGATYEQYF. The V and J genes are TRBV5-1 and TRBJ2-7; 9 nucleotides line up with TRBD1. The CDR3 has 15 residues. The germline V gene has CDR1 SGHRS and CDR2 YFSETQ. Unmatched junction bases numbered 5, after V lost 2 bases and J lost 2 bases. The full variable domain, in which reference TRBV5-1 and TRBJ2-7 provide the parts outside the CDR3, is KAGVTQTPRYLIKTRGQQVTLSCSPISGHRSVSWYQQTPGQGLQFLFEYFSETQRNKGNFPGRFSGRQFSNSRSEMNVSTLELGDSALYLCASSFRTGATYEQYFGPGTRLTVT.

The chain combines TRBV15 with TRBJ2-7; 9 bases map to TRBD1. V gave up 0 bases and J gave up 3 bases; unmatched junction bases: 9. The germline CDR1 and CDR2 sequences are LNHNV and YYDKDF (reference sequence). The CDR3 consists of 17 residues. The chain's CDR3 is CATSRDRRDREVYEQYF. The CDR3 DNA follows: TGTGCCACCAGCAGAGATCGGCGGGACAGGGAAGTCTACGAGCAGTACTTC.

The V gene is TRBV10-3, the J gene TRBJ2-3, with TRBD1 matching over 9 bases. Germline lookup yields CDR1 ENHRY and CDR2 SYGVKD. The J segment lost 2 bases and the V segment lost 6 bases, leaving 6 bases of the junction unmatched. This CDR3 is built from 15 residues. As DNA, the CDR3 is TGTGCCATCAGAGCCGGGACAGGGTTCACAGATACGCAGTATTTT. As protein: CAIRAGTGFTDTQYF.

This chain uses TRBV18 with TRBJ2-5, with D possibly TRBD2 on 5 matching bases. With 2 bases removed from V and 0 bases from J, the gap between germline ends came to 10 bases. Germline CDR1 reads KGHSH; CDR2 reads LQKENI. The CDR3 extends over 15 amino acids. CDR3 sequence: CASSPSTGNQETQYF. In nucleotides, the CDR3 is TGTGCCAGCTCACCATCGACGGGGAACCAAGAGACCCAGTACTTC.

This chain joins TRBV5-6 and TRBJ1-1; D is uncertain. CDR1 and CDR2 (germline): SGHDT, YYEEEE. V was cut by 0 bases and J by 7 bases, with 10 bases left in between. The CDR3 loop spans 13 amino acids. This chain's CDR3 is CASSLGAGIEAFF. In DNA, the CDR3 is TGTGCCAGCAGCTTGGGGGCAGGTATTGAAGCTTTCTTT. The complete variable domain, with remaining parts taken from reference TRBV5-6 and TRBJ1-1, reads DAGVTQSPTHLIKTRGQQVTLRCSPKSGHDTVSWYQQALGQGPQFIFQYYEEEERQRGNFPDRFSGHQFPNYSSELNVNALLLGDSALYLCASSLGAGIEAFFGQGTRLTVV.

The chain employs TRBV12-3 or TRBV12-4 and TRBJ1-2; D call uncertain. The CDR3 extends over 11 amino acids. The V end was cut by 4 bases, the J end by 8 bases, with 8 bases between. The DNA of the CDR3 is TGTGCCAGCAGTTATTCCCGGGGCTACACCTTC. Protein: CASSYSRGYTF.

This clone was seen a single time. The CDR3 bases are TGTGCCTGGAGTCCCCTACAGGGAAATGAGCAGTTCTTC. This codes for CAWSPLQGNEQFF. The chain links TRBV30 to TRBJ2-1; possibly TRBD1 for D (6 bases). The germline V gene encodes CDR1 GTSNPN and CDR2 SVGIG (reference sequence). Deletions cut 2 bases from V and 7 bases from J, with 12 bases between. The CDR3 runs 13 residues. Full variable domain (rest looked up from reference TRBV30 and TRBJ2-1): SQTIHQWPATLVQPVGSPLSLECTVEGTSNPNLYWYRQAAGRGLQLLFYSVGIGQISSEVPQNLSASRPQDRQFILSSKKLLLSDSGFYLCAWSPLQGNEQFFGPGTRLTVL.

This clone has only a few counts. This rearrangement joins TRBV6-5 to TRBJ2-5; D might be TRBD1 (6 bases). The germline V gene has CDR1 MNHEY and CDR2 SVGAGI. The CDR3 loop spans 12 amino acids. Trimming left V 5 bases short and J 4 bases short, with 8 bases between. The CDR3 loop is CASSRDIETQYF. The CDR3 region has the DNA TGTGCCAGCAGTCGGGACATAGAGACCCAGTACTTC.

CDR3: CASSNRDREIHEQYF. The CDR3 DNA is TGTGCCAGCAGCAACCGGGACAGGGAAATTCACGAGCAGTACTTC. This chain uses TRBV11-2 with TRBJ2-7; the match to TRBD1 covers 9 bases. The CDR3 is 15 residues long. V gave up 5 bases and J gave up 5 bases; unmatched junction bases: 10. Germline CDR1 SGHAT, CDR2 FQNNGV.

V usage is TRBV6-5 and J usage is TRBJ2-1, with D unclear. V was pared by 0 bases and J by 4 bases, with 4 bases between. CDR1 is MNHEY, CDR2 SVGAGI, per germline. The CDR3 extends over 13 amino acids. As DNA, the CDR3 is TGTGCCAGCAGTTACTCAGGTTACAATGAGCAGTTCTTC. Translation gives CASSYSGYNEQFF.

The chain is built from TRBV6-5 and TRBJ1-5; the D gene is possibly TRBD1 (5 bases). CDR3 length: 15 residues. V was clipped by 0 bases and J by 5 bases, with 11 bases between them. Germline CDR1 MNHEY, CDR2 SVGAGI. CDR3 protein: CASSYSTDGDQPQHF. CDR3 nucleotide sequence: TGTGCCAGCAGTTACTCGACAGACGGGGATCAGCCCCAGCATTTT.

This chain links TRBV27 with TRBJ2-7; D gene ambiguous. V lost 2 bases and J 0 bases, leaving 8 bases between the germline ends. The CDR3 spans 14 residues. Germline CDR1 MNHEY, CDR2 SMNVEV (reference sequence). The CDR3 sequence is CASSLRSASYEQYF. CDR3 nucleotides: TGTGCCAGCAGTTTAAGGTCCGCCTCCTACGAGCAGTACTTC.

This rearrangement joins TRBV15 to TRBJ1-2, with a tentative D call TRBD1 (5 bases). CDR3 length: 13 residues. V lost 0 bases and J 7 bases, leaving 9 bases between the germline ends. Germline V lookup: CDR1 LNHNV, CDR2 YYDKDF (reference sequence). The CDR3 loop reads CATSRDIGAGYTF. CDR3 nucleotide sequence: TGTGCCACCAGCAGAGATATCGGGGCTGGCTACACCTTC.

The V call is TRBV27, the J call TRBJ2-7; perhaps TRBD1 as D (6 bases). Trimming cost V 3 bases and J 6 bases, with 15 bases left between them. The CDR3 sequence is 14 residues long. CDR1 and CDR2 (germline): MNHEY, SMNVEV (reference sequence). The CDR3 nucleotides are TGTGCCAGCAGTTTGGTGCAGGGGATGGGCGAGCAGTACTTC. Translation gives CASSLVQGMGEQYF.

V gene TRBV4-3 combines with J gene TRBJ2-6; TRBD1 might be the D (5 bases). The CDR3 consists of 13 residues. The ends were cut back, 3 bases at V and 5 bases at J, with 5 bases in the middle. Germline CDR1 LGHNA, CDR2 YSLEER. The CDR3 region is CASSQDRANVLTF. The CDR3 coding sequence is TGCGCCAGCAGCCAGGACAGGGCCAACGTCCTGACTTTC.

The chain links TRBV6-1 to TRBJ2-2; the D is unclear. Germline loops: CDR1 MNHNS, CDR2 SASEGT. V lost 2 bases and J lost 0, with 4 bases in between. The CDR3 consists of 14 residues. CDR3 region: CASSERTNTGELFF. Written as DNA, the CDR3 is TGTGCCAGCAGTGAACGGACGAACACCGGGGAGCTGTTTTTT.

The J gene is TRBJ2-5, the V gene TRBV7-9; 7 positions agree with TRBD1. The CDR3 spans 17 residues. From germline, CDR1 is SEHNR and CDR2 FQNEAQ (reference sequence). V shed 5 bases and J 2 bases; nucleotides not matched to a gene: 14. CDR3: CASSRPAGTDFQETQYF. In nucleotides, the CDR3 is TGTGCCAGCAGCCGCCCGGCCGGGACAGACTTTCAAGAGACCCAGTACTTC. Using reference TRBV7-9 and TRBJ2-5 for the parts outside the CDR3, the full variable domain is DTGVSQNPRHKITKRGQNVTFRCDPISEHNRLYWYRQTLGQGPEFLTYFQNEAQLEKSRLLSDRFSAERPKGSFSTLEIQRTEQGDSAMYLCASSRPAGTDFQETQYFGPGTRLLVL.